This TCR beta chain was captured by sequencing in a study of somatic mutations in cytotoxic T cells in rheumatoid arthritis. The study's findings and limits: No significant CD8+ T-cell clonality difference was found between rheumatoid arthritis patients and age-matched controls.

With respect to this clone: The antigen remains undetermined. The junction does not match germline at one end; this may be a read error.

Germline lookup yields CDR1 SSHAT and CDR2 FNYEAQ (reference sequence). This CDR3 has 15 amino acids. Profiling relied on immunoSEQ multiplex PCR, and the TCRdb table lists in-frame clones only, not all of them. The data contain tens of thousands of clones, about 84% of them singletons. This TCR was recovered from a man between 40 and 49 years old in good health. The sequencing sample was made of CD8+ T cells sorted from blood. The gene calls are TRBV7-7 and TRBJ2-1; tentative D call: TRBD2 (6 bases). In DNA form, the CDR3 reads TGTGCTAGCAGCTTAATCGCGGGACCCTCTGATGAGCAGTTCTTC. Translation: CASSLIAGPSDEQFF.